This TCR beta chain was captured by sequencing in a study of shared clonotypes between healthy human individuals. General study results and limits: Generation of non-shared clonotypes was less probable than generation of clonotypes shared by all four donors. Incompleteness in sorted-subset sequencing, despite large depth, was shown by rarefaction. Blood was the sole source, and tissue repertoires probably differ.

J gave up 4 bases and V 6 bases, and 11 bases lay outside the gene matches. CDR3 size: 16 residues. Germline V gene sequence: CDR1 MDHEN, CDR2 SYDVKM. About this clone itself: No antigen is known for it.

Profiled with immunoSEQ multiplex PCR; TCRdb holds only in-frame clones, not every one. The sample consists of roughly 2.2 million clones, under 95% of them appearing once. Those who donated were healthy HIV-negative adults, with no recent acute infections or vaccinations reported. The receptor comes from a man aged 18 to 29 in good health. Some clones in this sample may be carry-over from other donors' samples. The material sequenced was naive CD4+ T cells from PBMCs. Regarding subset: CD45RA+ positively selected. The chain carries TRBV28 and TRBJ2-1; TRBD1 agrees at 8 bases. The CDR3 bases are TGTGCCAGCAGCTCCACATACAGGGGGACGTACAATGAGCAGTTCTTC. It is translated as CASSSTYRGTYNEQFF.